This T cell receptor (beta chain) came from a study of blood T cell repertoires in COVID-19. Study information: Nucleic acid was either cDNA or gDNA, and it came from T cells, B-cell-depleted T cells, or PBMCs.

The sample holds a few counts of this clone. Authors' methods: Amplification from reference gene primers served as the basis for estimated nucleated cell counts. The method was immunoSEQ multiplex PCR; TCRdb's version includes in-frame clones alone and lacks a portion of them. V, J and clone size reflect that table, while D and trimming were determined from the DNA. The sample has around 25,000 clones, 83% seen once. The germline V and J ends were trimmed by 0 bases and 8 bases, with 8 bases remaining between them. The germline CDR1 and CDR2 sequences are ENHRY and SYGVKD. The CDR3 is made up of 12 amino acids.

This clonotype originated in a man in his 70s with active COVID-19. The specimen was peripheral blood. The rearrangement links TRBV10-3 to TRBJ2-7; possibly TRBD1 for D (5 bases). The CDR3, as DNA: TGTGCCATCAGTGAGTCGACAGCACAGCAGTACTTC. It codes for CAISESTAQQYF.